These T cell receptor beta chains were read from a single sample in a study of CD8 T cells in Susac syndrome. One entry per CDR3 protein results from TCRdb running MiXCR on the immunoSEQ multiplex PCR reads. The sample consists of about 180,000 distinct CDR3 sequences, roughly 96% of them appearing once. Sequenced sample: CD8+ T cells from PBMCs. The receptor source for this set is a human donor with multiple sclerosis. Each CDR3 is given with its conserved first and last residue. D genes are given only for firm matches. A row's size may be missing; if present it is once, few, many or a size class.

v_gene	j_gene	abundance	d_gene	CDR3aa	CDR3nt
TRBV11-2	TRBJ1-2	.	.	CASSPSREANYGYTF	TGTGCCAGCAGCCCATCGAGAGAGGCTAACTATGGCTACACCTTC
TRBV29-1	TRBJ1-1	.	.	CSVDDRSAGNTEAFF	TGCAGCGTCGACGACAGGAGCGCTGGGAACACTGAAGCTTTCTTT
TRBV7-6	TRBJ2-1	.	.	CASSLGTYSSYNEQFF	TGTGCCAGCAGCCTCGGGACTTATAGCTCCTACAATGAGCAGTTCTTC
TRBV29-1	TRBJ2-7	.	.	CSVEDPRRLTGAGGPPYEQYF	TGCAGCGTTGAAGATCCTCGCCGCTTGACAGGGGCGGGAGGGCCCCCCTACGAGCAGTACTTC
TRBV2	TRBJ2-3	.	.	CASRGRTQYF	TGTGCCAGCAGGGGACGCACGCAGTATTTT
TRBV27	TRBJ2-1	once	.	CASSLQGNNEQFF	TGTGCCAGCAGTTTACAGGGTAACAATGAGCAGTTCTTC
TRBV2	TRBJ2-7	.	.	CASSSGVRSYEQYF	TGTGCCAGCAGTTCGGGGGTTAGGTCCTACGAGCAGTACTTC
TRBV19	TRBJ2-1	.	.	CASSISPSYNEQFF	TGTGCCAGTAGTATCAGCCCTTCCTACAATGAGCAGTTCTTC
TRBV20-1	TRBJ2-1	.	.	CSAPSGWGSYNEQFF	TGCAGTGCACCCTCGGGCTGGGGCTCCTACAATGAGCAGTTCTTC
TRBV5-1	TRBJ2-5	once	.	CAGWRRETQYF	TGCGCCGGGTGGCGGCGGGAGACCCAGTACTTC
TRBV2	TRBJ1-2	.	.	CACSPPSGGGYGYTF	TGTGCCTGCTCCCCCCCGTCGGGGGGGGGCTATGGCTACACCTTC
TRBV27	TRBJ2-1	few	.	CASSLSGNEQFF	TGTGCCAGCAGTTTATCTGGTAATGAGCAGTTCTTC
TRBV20-1	TRBJ2-3	.	TRBD1	CSATDRGREVDTQYF	TGCAGTGCCACAGACAGGGGACGGGAAGTAGATACGCAGTATTTT
TRBV28	TRBJ1-5	.	.	CASSLDVSNQPQHF	TGTGCCAGCAGCCTAGACGTTAGCAATCAGCCCCAGCATTTT
TRBV5-4	TRBJ2-1	.	TRBD2	CASGLAGSYNEQFF	TGTGCCAGCGGACTAGCGGGGTCCTACAATGAGCAGTTCTTC
TRBV29-1	TRBJ2-3	.	.	CSVYPPPSTDTQYF	TGCAGCGTTTACCCCCCACCTAGCACAGATACGCAGTATTTT
TRBV20-1	TRBJ2-7	.	.	CSASIRQVSYEQYF	TGCAGTGCTTCAATCCGACAGGTTTCCTACGAGCAGTACTTC
TRBV9	TRBJ2-7	.	.	CASSVASGESYEQYF	TGTGCCAGCAGCGTAGCTTCTGGAGAGTCCTACGAGCAGTACTTC
TRBV12-3/TRBV12-4	TRBJ2-3	.	TRBD1	CASSSTGFTDTQYF	TGTGCCAGCAGCTCGACAGGGTTCACAGATACGCAGTATTTT
TRBV29-1	TRBJ2-7	.	TRBD1	CSVYQGDHEQYF	TGCAGCGTTTATCAGGGGGACCACGAGCAGTACTTC
TRBV28	TRBJ2-7	.	.	CASSLDGPYRYF	TGTGCCAGCAGCTTGGATGGTCCTTATCGGTACTTC
TRBV27	TRBJ1-1	.	.	CASSLWEGDTEAFF	TGTGCCAGCAGTTTATGGGAAGGGGACACTGAAGCTTTCTTT
TRBV29-1	TRBJ2-1	once	TRBD1	CSVGQGVSSYNEQFF	TGCAGCGTCGGACAGGGGGTAAGCTCCTACAATGAGCAGTTCTTC
TRBV29-1	TRBJ1-1	.	.	CSVLRPHATGPGVRINTEAFF	TGCAGCGTTCTTCGACCTCATGCTACAGGTCCAGGGGTCCGAATTAACACTGAAGCTTTCTTT
TRBV30	TRBJ2-1	.	.	CARAGTVWNEQFF	TGTGCCCGAGCTGGAACGGTTTGGAATGAGCAGTTCTTC
TRBV12-3/TRBV12-4	TRBJ2-5	.	TRBD2	CASSFESGGYQETQYF	TGTGCCAGCAGTTTCGAGTCGGGAGGTTACCAAGAGACCCAGTACTTC
TRBV24-1	TRBJ2-1	.	.	CARVRVNEQFF	TGTGCCAGGGTCAGGGTCAATGAGCAGTTCTTC
TRBV4-1	TRBJ2-3	.	.	CASSPRKRATDTQYF	TGCGCCAGCAGCCCGAGGAAGCGGGCCACAGATACGCAGTATTTT
TRBV3-1	TRBJ2-3	once	.	CASGLFADTQYF	TGTGCCAGTGGCCTCTTCGCAGATACGCAGTATTTT
TRBV27	TRBJ2-7	.	.	CASSFDGSEQYF	TGTGCCAGCAGTTTCGACGGCTCCGAGCAGTACTTC
TRBV29-1	TRBJ1-2	.	TRBD1	CSVDWDRGFIGYTF	TGCAGCGTTGACTGGGACAGGGGATTCATTGGCTACACCTTC
TRBV7-9	TRBJ1-1	.	.	CASSPRDSIFTEAFF	TGTGCCAGCAGCCCCCGGGACTCCATATTCACTGAAGCTTTCTTT
TRBV20-1	TRBJ2-1	.	.	CSARLDTQFF	TGCAGTGCTAGGTTGGACACCCAGTTCTTC
TRBV12-3/TRBV12-4	TRBJ2-5	.	.	CASSLGGLGETQYF	TGTGCCAGCAGTTTAGGGGGATTGGGGGAGACCCAGTACTTC
TRBV7-8	TRBJ2-7	.	.	CASRPYPGVSSYEQYF	TGTGCCAGCAGGCCGTACCCAGGGGTCTCATCCTACGAGCAGTACTTC